This TCR beta chain originates from a study of T-cell memory formation after mild COVID-19. Study overall: Largely, the TCR clusters proved donor specific. Study-level findings and limits: Contracting CD8+ clones were enriched in EMRA, CD4+ mainly in CM and EM.

On this clonotype: Its antigen remains unknown.

This CDR3 is 14 amino acids long. Germline CDR1 ENHRY, CDR2 SYGVKD. With 2 bases removed from V and 0 bases from J, the gap between germline ends came to 7 bases. TCRdb re-called the 5' RACE reads with MiXCR, one entry per CDR3 protein. The sample lists 65,000 to 95,000 distinct CDR3 sequences, around 13% occurring once. Specimen: PBMCs or a T cell subset sorted from them (not recorded which). This chain joins TRBV10-3 and TRBJ1-1; the D is unclear. The sequence came from a man younger than 35 who had mild COVID-19 (a few samples of this study predate the infection). Cell type and time point are not known. CDR3 in amino acids: CAISERELNTEAFF. The DNA of the CDR3 is TGTGCCATCAGTGAGCGGGAATTGAACACTGAAGCTTTCTTT.